Presented here are 13 T cell receptor beta chains from one specimen sequenced in a study of blood T cell repertoires in COVID-19. Sequencing was performed with immunoSEQ multiplex PCR; in TCRdb, only in-frame clones are kept and a portion is missing. The sample lists some 40,000 clones, roughly 92% occurring once. Sample: peripheral blood. The receptors come from a man aged 45 to 65 with COVID-19, enrolled during active disease.

The table lists this clone with a count of one. CDR3 sequence reads: CATSRDATGLPGNTIYF. CDR3 nucleotide sequence: TGTGCCACCAGCAGAGACGCCACAGGGCTCCCAGGAAACACCATATATTTT. The J gene is TRBJ1-3, the V gene TRBV15; maybe TRBD1 (6 bases). V dropped 0 bases and J dropped 4 bases, with 16 bases sitting between them. Germline V lookup: CDR1 LNHNV, CDR2 YYDKDF (reference sequence). The CDR3 covers 17 residues. The full variable domain, with the rest looked up from reference TRBV15 and TRBJ1-3, is DAMVIQNPRYQVTQFGKPVTLSCSQTLNHNVMYWYQQKSSQAPKLLFHYYDKDFNNEADTPDNFQSRRPNTSFCFLDIRSPGLGDTAMYLCATSRDATGLPGNTIYFGEGSWLTVV.

The chain employs TRBV19 and TRBJ1-1; D possibly corresponds to TRBD1 (6 bases). This CDR3 has 11 amino acids. Trimming pared 6 bases from V and 8 bases from J, leaving 10 bases between. CDR1 and CDR2 (germline): LNHDA, SQIVND (reference sequence). The CDR3 spells CASSTGTEAFF. DNA of the CDR3: TGTGCCAGTAGCACCGGGACAGAAGCTTTCTTT.

V and J are TRBV10-3 and TRBJ2-3; perhaps TRBD1 as D (6 bases). V lost 6 bases and J lost 1, with 17 bases in between. Germline CDR1 ENHRY, CDR2 SYGVKD. The CDR3 has 16 amino acids. This chain's CDR3 is CAISVGQPRRTDTQYF. CDR3 DNA sequence: TGTGCCATCAGCGTCGGACAGCCCAGACGCACAGATACGCAGTATTTT.

V usage is TRBV7-2 and J usage is TRBJ1-1; D uncertain. Per the germline V gene, CDR1 is SGHTA and CDR2 is FQGNSA. V dropped 6 bases and J dropped 0 bases, with 8 bases sitting between them. This CDR3 contains 13 residues. CDR3 amino acids: CASRRTVNTEAFF. The CDR3 nucleotides are TGTGCCAGCAGGCGCACAGTGAACACTGAAGCTTTCTTT.

The chain combines TRBV4-2 with TRBJ2-1, with 9 bases matching TRBD2. The CDR3 has 16 amino acids. CDR1 is LGHNA, CDR2 YNFKEQ, per germline. V lost 3 bases and J lost 4; bases outside the gene matches: 7. The CDR3 sequence is CASSQGMTSGYNEQFF. The CDR3 nucleotides read TGTGCCAGCAGCCAGGGGATGACTAGCGGATACAATGAGCAGTTCTTC.

The chain combines TRBV5-4 with TRBJ2-5; 10 bases map to TRBD2. CDR1 is SGHNT, CDR2 YYREEE, per germline (reference sequence). This CDR3 is 14 amino acids long. Unmatched junction bases numbered 6, after V lost 5 bases and J lost 5 bases. The CDR3 nucleotides read TGTGCCAGCAGAGATCTAGCGGGGGCTGAGACCCAGTACTTC. This codes for CASRDLAGAETQYF.

The chain joins TRBV19 to TRBJ1-1; D is possibly TRBD1 (5 bases). The CDR3 runs 15 residues. Per germline, CDR1 LNHDA and CDR2 SQIVND (reference sequence). V lost 6 bases and J 1 base, leaving 15 bases between the germline ends. Here the CDR3 reads CASRSGGRSNTEAFF. CDR3 DNA sequence: TGTGCCAGTAGATCCGGGGGACGATCGAACACTGAAGCTTTCTTT.

There are a few counts of this clone. V usage is TRBV19 and J usage is TRBJ1-3; maybe TRBD1 (6 bases). The CDR3 covers 22 residues. The V end was cut by 5 bases, the J end by 3 bases, with 35 bases between. Germline CDR1 reads LNHDA; CDR2 reads SQIVND (reference sequence). Here the CDR3 reads CASSPALIWGRRQGRRGNTIYF. In nucleotides, the CDR3 is TGTGCCAGTAGTCCTGCGCTTATCTGGGGTAGGCGCCAGGGGCGGCGTGGAAACACCATATATTTT.

This sequence joins TRBV9 and TRBJ2-7, with D perhaps TRBD1 (5 bases). CDR3 length equals 15 residues. The V and J ends lost 0 bases and 3 bases respectively, with 13 bases between them. Germline V lookup: CDR1 SGDLS, CDR2 YYNGEE. For the CDR3, the DNA is TGTGCCAGCAGCGTAGAGGGGAACAGTTACTACGAGCAGTACTTC. This encodes CASSVEGNSYYEQYF.

The rearrangement uses TRBV5-4 and TRBJ2-7, with D perhaps TRBD2 (5 bases). CDR3 size: 16 residues. Germline V gene data show CDR1 as SGHNT and CDR2 as YYREEE (reference sequence). V was pared by 3 bases and J by 0 bases, with 16 bases between. The CDR3 region has the DNA TGTGCCAGCAGCTCAGGTGCGGGCGGTAGCTCCTACGAGCAGTACTTC. Protein: CASSSGAGGSSYEQYF.

The V gene is TRBV5-1, the J gene TRBJ1-5, with D possibly being TRBD1 (5 bases). Trimming stripped 4 bases from V and 6 bases from J, with 17 bases between. The CDR3 totals 15 residues. In germline, CDR1 is SGHRS, CDR2 YFSETQ. CDR3 residues: CASSPRSGMGQPQHF. CDR3 in DNA: TGCGCCAGCAGCCCTCGTTCAGGGATGGGTCAGCCCCAGCATTTT.

The chain couples TRBV30 to TRBJ1-1; D call uncertain. With 2 bases removed from V and 0 bases from J, the gap between germline ends came to 13 bases. Germline V gives CDR1 GTSNPN, CDR2 SVGIG (reference sequence). CDR3 size: 15 residues. In DNA, the CDR3 is TGTGCCTGGAGTCCCACATGGCAGGTGAACACTGAAGCTTTCTTT. This translates into CAWSPTWQVNTEAFF.

The CDR3 DNA is TGTGCCAGCAGCGTACGGCTAGCGGGATACAATGAGCAGTTCTTC. Translation: CASSVRLAGYNEQFF. V is TRBV9 and J is TRBJ2-1; TRBD2 aligns across 9 bases. This CDR3 region has 15 residues. The ends lost 1 base at V and 4 bases at J; junction bases unmatched: 3. Germline CDR1 SGDLS, CDR2 YYNGEE.